This is a list of T cell receptor beta chains from one sample in a study of CD4 and CD8 cells across lung adenocarcinoma regions. TCRdb reprocessed the PCR reads via MiXCR and lists one record per CDR3 protein. Of around 23,000 distinct CDR3 sequences in the sample, 53% were seen once. Sequencing was done on a sample of CD8+ T cells from the center of a lung tumor. The receptors shown here come from a male donor with lung adenocarcinoma. The CD4 and CD8 labels of this study may be unreliable. CDR3s include the opening cysteine and the closing phenylalanine or tryptophan. A D gene is named only where the DNA matches it firmly. Size tells how often a clone was seen (once, few, many) or the class of an expanded clone, and some rows leave it out.

D: TRBD2; J: TRBJ2-3; length: 18; V: TRBV12-3/TRBV12-4; size: -; DNA: TGTGCCAGCAGTCCCATGCCGGGACTAGCGGGGAGCACAGATACGCAGTATTTT; CDR3: CASSPMPGLAGSTDTQYF
D: -; J: TRBJ2-1; length: 16; V: TRBV6-1; size: -; DNA: TGTGCCAGCAGTGACACGCGGACTGTGGGCACCAATGAGCAGTACTTT; CDR3: CASSDTRTVGTNEQYF
D: -; J: TRBJ2-3; length: 13; V: TRBV10-3; size: -; DNA: TGTGCCACGGGGCCTTGCGGAAAAAATACGCAGTATTTC; CDR3: CATGPCGKNTQYF
D: -; J: TRBJ2-7; length: 17; V: TRBV6-5; size: -; DNA: TGTGCCAGCAGTTACTCGGGTGCCGGGACGCGGACCTACGAGCAGTACTTC; CDR3: CASSYSGAGTRTYEQYF
D: TRBD2; J: TRBJ2-3; length: 18; V: TRBV12-3/TRBV12-4; size: many; DNA: TGTGCCAGCAGTTTAGGCGCGTCGCTAGCGGAAAGCACAGATACGCAGTATTTT; CDR3: CASSLGASLAESTDTQYF
D: TRBD1; J: TRBJ2-4; length: 13; V: TRBV10-2; size: -; DNA: TGCGTCAGGGGGCCGTGCGCCCCAGATACGCAGTACTTC; CDR3: CVRGPCAPDTQYF
D: -; J: TRBJ2-4; length: 21; V: TRBV6-1; size: -; DNA: TGTGCCAGCAGTGAAGCGCTCGCCGGGGCGGGCGGGGGCGGAGACCAAAACATTCAGTACTTC; CDR3: CASSEALAGAGGGGDQNIQYF
D: -; J: TRBJ2-1; length: 17; V: TRBV6-1; size: once; DNA: TGTGCCAGCACTCCCACAGAAACTGGGGGAATAGGGAATGAGCAGTTCTTC; CDR3: CASTPTETGGIGNEQFF
D: -; J: TRBJ2-1; length: 13; V: TRBV6-1; size: -; DNA: TGTGCCAGCAGGTTTGATCCCTCCGATGAGCAGTTCTTC; CDR3: CASRFDPSDEQFF
D: -; J: TRBJ2-3; length: 17; V: TRBV6-1; size: few; DNA: TGTGCCAGCAGTGAGGGTTGGGGGGGCGGGGGTCTAGAGACGCAGTACTTT; CDR3: CASSEGWGGGGLETQYF
D: TRBD2; J: TRBJ2-3; length: 14; V: TRBV6-1; size: -; DNA: TGTGCCAGCATAAAGCGGGAAGCCACAGATACTCAGTATTTC; CDR3: CASIKREATDTQYF
D: TRBD1; J: TRBJ1-6; length: 14; V: TRBV3-1; size: many; DNA: TGTGCCAGCAGCCCAAAGACAGGGCAATCACCCCTCCACTTT; CDR3: CASSPKTGQSPLHF
D: -; J: TRBJ2-4; length: 14; V: TRBV14; size: -; DNA: TGTGCCAGCAGCCAGGCTCTAGCCTACGATGCGCAGTATTTC; CDR3: CASSQALAYDAQYF
D: TRBD1; J: TRBJ2-5; length: 15; V: TRBV10-1; size: -; DNA: TGCGCCAGGGGGGACAGGGGCCGGGGAGAAGAGACCCAGTACTTC; CDR3: CARGDRGRGEETQYF
D: -; J: TRBJ2-7; length: 13; V: TRBV7-8; size: many; DNA: TGTGCCAGCAGCTTCTCGGGGCCCTACGAGCAGTACTTC; CDR3: CASSFSGPYEQYF
D: TRBD2; J: TRBJ2-1; length: 20; V: TRBV28; size: many; DNA: TGTGCCAGCAGTTTCCCCCCCCTCCCATCGCGGGAGGGCCCCTTGGGTGAGCAGTTCTTC; CDR3: CASSFPPLPSREGPLGEQFF
D: TRBD1; J: TRBJ2-3; length: 14; V: TRBV6-1; size: -; DNA: TGTGCCGGCAGAGGGGGCCGAGTGGGAGAGACCCAGTATTTT; CDR3: CAGRGGRVGETQYF
D: TRBD1; J: TRBJ1-1; length: 13; V: TRBV6-2/TRBV6-3; size: many; DNA: TGTGCCAGCAGTTACCCTGGACAGGGGGCGGCTTTCTTT; CDR3: CASSYPGQGAAFF
D: -; J: TRBJ2-3; length: 15; V: TRBV6-5; size: once; DNA: TGTGCCAGCGGTTACGGGGGCGGGGACCAAGATACGCAGTATTTT; CDR3: CASGYGGGDQDTQYF
D: -; J: TRBJ1-3; length: 17; V: TRBV6-1; size: few; DNA: TGTGCCAGCAGTGAAGCGGGTTCGGGGCCCTCTGGAAACACCATATATTTT; CDR3: CASSEAGSGPSGNTIYF
D: -; J: TRBJ2-4; length: 16; V: TRBV6-1; size: -; DNA: TGTGCCAGCAGTGAAGCCGGGCCAGGGGCTAAGGACATTCAGTACTTC; CDR3: CASSEAGPGAKDIQYF
D: -; J: TRBJ1-2; length: 13; V: TRBV3-1; size: few; DNA: TGTGCCAGCAGCCAAACCACAGGGTATGGCTACACCTTC; CDR3: CASSQTTGYGYTF
D: TRBD1; J: TRBJ2-7; length: 14; V: TRBV28; size: once; DNA: TGTGCCAGCAGTTTAACAGGGGGCTCCTACGAGCAGTACTTC; CDR3: CASSLTGGSYEQYF
D: -; J: TRBJ1-5; length: 16; V: TRBV6-1; size: many; DNA: TGTGCCAGCAGTGAGTCGGGAGGTCTCGGCAATCAGCCCCAGCATTTT; CDR3: CASSESGGLGNQPQHF
D: TRBD1; J: TRBJ2-4; length: 14; V: TRBV10-1; size: once; DNA: TGCGCCAGCACGGGGACAGGGGGCAAAGATACTCAGTATTTC; CDR3: CASTGTGGKDTQYF
D: -; J: TRBJ1-3; length: 15; V: TRBV6-1; size: many; DNA: TGTGCCAGCGCCCCTCGGGACGGAGCTGGAAACACCATATATTTT; CDR3: CASAPRDGAGNTIYF
D: -; J: TRBJ2-1; length: 15; V: TRBV7-8; size: -; DNA: TGTGCCAGCAGCCAGGGACCACCCTCCTACAATGAGCAGTTCTTC; CDR3: CASSQGPPSYNEQFF